Presented here are 27 T cell receptor beta chains from one specimen sequenced in a study of blood T cell repertoires in COVID-19. Sequencing was performed with immunoSEQ multiplex PCR; in TCRdb, only in-frame clones are kept and a portion is missing. In the table there are 350,000 to 400,000 clones, approximately 89% of which are singletons. Sequenced material: PBMCs or T cells enriched from blood (not recorded which). The receptors were sampled from a woman in her 40s who had been exposed to COVID-19.

V and J are TRBV5-1 and TRBJ1-5; weak D call: TRBD1 (6 bases). V dropped 3 bases and J dropped 5 bases, with 12 bases sitting between them. This CDR3 spans 14 amino acids. CDR1 is SGHRS and CDR2 is YFSETQ in the germline V gene. Written as DNA, the CDR3 is TGCGCCAGCAGCTCACAAGGGGGTGATCAGCCCCAGCATTTT. It is translated as CASSSQGGDQPQHF.

The chain recombines TRBV6-2 or TRBV6-3 with TRBJ1-1, with a possible D match to TRBD1 (5 bases). Trimming removed 6 bases from V and 8 bases from J, with 22 bases in between. CDR1 is MNHEY, CDR2 SVGEGT, per germline. The CDR3 sequence is 15 residues long. The chain's CDR3 is CASSLGSRQKLEAFF. The CDR3 DNA follows: TGTGCCAGCAGCCTGGGCTCGCGACAGAAGCTGGAAGCTTTCTTT.

The V call is TRBV9, the J call TRBJ2-2; D gene uncertain. The germline gives CDR1 SGDLS, CDR2 YYNGEE. V was trimmed by 0 bases and J by 8 bases, leaving 11 bases between them. The CDR3 runs to 14 residues. The CDR3 nucleotides read TGTGCCAGCAGCGTAGGGCAGTCCGAAGGGGAGCTGTTTTTT. It translates to CASSVGQSEGELFF.

The gene calls are TRBV6-4 and TRBJ2-3; TRBD1 matches 10 bases. The length of the CDR3 is 16 residues. Per the germline V gene, CDR1 is MRHNA and CDR2 is SNTAGT. Trimming removed 7 bases from V and 2 bases from J; junction bases left unmatched: 9. The chain's CDR3 is CASIETGGAVTDTQYF. In DNA, the CDR3 is TGTGCCAGCATCGAGACAGGGGGCGCAGTCACAGATACGCAGTATTTT.

The chain has TRBV19 and TRBJ1-1; the match to TRBD1 covers 8 bases. Germline trimming cut 4 bases from V and 4 bases from J; bases unmatched to any gene: 5. Germline values: CDR1 LNHDA, CDR2 SQIVND (reference sequence). The CDR3 runs to 14 residues. This CDR3 is CASSRIDRGTEAFF. Here the CDR3 DNA reads TGTGCCAGTAGTAGGATCGACAGGGGCACTGAAGCTTTCTTT.

The chain is built from TRBV5-4 and TRBJ2-3; TRBD1 matches at 7 bases. This CDR3 has 15 residues. Germline loops: CDR1 SGHNT, CDR2 YYREEE (reference sequence). V shed 4 bases, J shed 1 base, and the junction held 6 bases outside the gene matches. The CDR3 loop is CASSRGGAGTDTQYF. CDR3 DNA sequence: TGTGCCAGCAGCCGAGGGGGCGCGGGCACAGATACGCAGTATTTT. Looking up the rest from reference TRBV5-4 and TRBJ2-3 gives the full variable domain: ETGVTQSPTHLIKTRGQQVTLRCSSQSGHNTVSWYQQALGQGPQFIFQYYREEENGRGNFPPRFSGLQFPNYSSELNVNALELDDSALYLCASSRGGAGTDTQYFGPGTRLTVL.

This clone was detected a few times. The chain links TRBV10-3 to TRBJ1-2; TRBD1 agrees at 8 bases. CDR3 length: 15 amino acids. Trimming took 5 bases from V and 2 from J; bases not matched to a gene: 7. Germline V gene lookup returns CDR1 ENHRY and CDR2 SYGVKD. The CDR3 here is CAISPGTGSNYGYTF. The CDR3 nucleotides are TGTGCCATCAGTCCCGGGACAGGTTCGAACTATGGCTACACCTTC.

The chain employs TRBV18 and TRBJ1-3, with TRBD1 matching 8 bases. Germline lookup yields CDR1 KGHSH and CDR2 LQKENI. The CDR3 has 16 amino acids. V gave up 3 bases and J gave up 0 bases; unmatched junction bases: 4. CDR3 DNA sequence: TGTGCCAGCTCACCCCGACAGGGGAGCTCTGGAAACACCATATATTTT. It translates to CASSPRQGSSGNTIYF. Drawing the rest from reference TRBV18 and TRBJ1-3, the complete variable domain is NAGVMQNPRHLVRRRGQEARLRCSPMKGHSHVYWYRQLPEEGLKFMVYLQKENIIDESGMPKERFSAEFPKEGPSILRIQQVVRGDSAAYFCASSPRQGSSGNTIYFGEGSWLTVV.

This clone was seen a single time. The V gene is TRBV5-8, the J gene TRBJ1-4; D is possibly TRBD1 (5 bases). The CDR3 runs to 15 residues. Deletions cut 0 bases from V and 7 bases from J, with 13 bases between. CDR1 SGHTS and CDR2 YDEGEE come from the germline V gene. Here the CDR3 DNA reads TGTGCCAGCAGCTTGGTGAGGGGAGGGCTTGAAAAACTGTTTTTT. This codes for CASSLVRGGLEKLFF.

The rearrangement uses TRBV7-2 and TRBJ2-1; 10 bases are a match to TRBD2. The V gene's germline CDR1 is SGHTA and CDR2 FQGNSA. This CDR3 is 18 amino acids long. Trimming cost V 2 bases and J 5 bases; bases outside gene matches: 12. CDR3 DNA: TGTGCCAGCAGCTTACGGGCTAGCGGGAGATGGAGGCACAATGAGCAGTTCTTC. It translates to CASSLRASGRWRHNEQFF.

The V gene is TRBV15, the J gene TRBJ1-2; 9 bases are shared with TRBD1. V dropped 5 bases and J dropped 5; count of bases not matched to a gene: 6. Germline values: CDR1 LNHNV, CDR2 YYDKDF (reference sequence). The CDR3 covers 14 residues. The CDR3 coding sequence is TGTGCCACCAGCCCTCGCGGGACAGGGTATGGCTACACCTTC. Its protein is CATSPRGTGYGYTF. Full variable domain (rest looked up from reference TRBV15 and TRBJ1-2): DAMVIQNPRYQVTQFGKPVTLSCSQTLNHNVMYWYQQKSSQAPKLLFHYYDKDFNNEADTPDNFQSRRPNTSFCFLDIRSPGLGDTAMYLCATSPRGTGYGYTFGSGTRLTVV.

The chain has TRBV13 and TRBJ2-7, with a tentative D call TRBD2 (6 bases). CDR1 and CDR2 (germline): PRHDT, FYEKMQ (reference sequence). With 8 bases removed from V and 6 bases from J, the gap between germline ends came to 17 bases. The length of the CDR3 is 13 residues. The CDR3 sequence is CASGRDLATEQYF. The CDR3 coding sequence is TGTGCCAGCGGCCGGGACTTGGCTACCGAGCAGTACTTC. Complete variable domain (other parts from reference TRBV13 and TRBJ2-7): AAGVIQSPRHLIKEKRETATLKCYPIPRHDTVYWYQQGPGQDPQFLISFYEKMQSDKGSIPDRFSAQQFSDYHSELNMSSLELGDSALYFCASGRDLATEQYFGPGTRLTVT.

The chain links TRBV5-6 to TRBJ1-2; possible D gene TRBD1, 6 bases. Trimming stripped 7 bases from V and 7 bases from J, with 20 bases between. CDR3 length: 14 amino acids. Germline assignment: CDR1 SGHDT and CDR2 YYEEEE. CDR3 protein: CASEEQGFLFGYTF. CDR3 DNA sequence: TGTGCCAGCGAAGAGCAGGGGTTCTTGTTTGGCTACACCTTC. Variable domain in full (rest from reference TRBV5-6 and TRBJ1-2): DAGVTQSPTHLIKTRGQQVTLRCSPKSGHDTVSWYQQALGQGPQFIFQYYEEEERQRGNFPDRFSGHQFPNYSSELNVNALLLGDSALYLCASEEQGFLFGYTFGSGTRLTVV.

The chain carries TRBV9 and TRBJ1-1; no clear D. This CDR3 comprises 16 residues. The germline V gene has CDR1 SGDLS and CDR2 YYNGEE. Trimming cost V 4 bases and J 0 bases, with 16 bases left between them. The CDR3 bases are TGTGCCAGCAGCTCGCGGGCAGCCCTTATGAACACTGAAGCTTTCTTT. Protein sequence: CASSSRAALMNTEAFF.

The chain joins TRBV19 to TRBJ1-3; unclear D gene. The CDR3 extends over 15 amino acids. V lost 9 bases and J 2 bases, leaving 17 bases between the germline ends. CDR1 and CDR2 from the germline V gene are LNHDA and SQIVND (reference sequence). DNA for the CDR3: TGTGCCAGCCGGTATAATCACTCCCCTGGAAACACCATATATTTT. This codes for CASRYNHSPGNTIYF. The full variable domain, in which reference TRBV19 and TRBJ1-3 provide the parts outside the CDR3, is DGGITQSPKYLFRKEGQNVTLSCEQNLNHDAMYWYRQDPGQGLRLIYYSQIVNDFQKGDIAEGYSVSREKKESFPLTVTSAQKNPTAFYLCASRYNHSPGNTIYFGEGSWLTVV.

This chain links TRBV9 with TRBJ2-3; 10 bases match TRBD2. There are 15 residues in the CDR3. Germline loops: CDR1 SGDLS, CDR2 YYNGEE. The ends lost 4 bases at V and 4 bases at J; junction bases unmatched: 6. The CDR3 nucleotides are TGTGCCAGCAGCTCCCTAGCGGGAGCCCCAGATACGCAGTATTTT. This gives the protein CASSSLAGAPDTQYF.

This clone occurred once. The CDR3 loop reads CASSSPGLAGVGEQFF. The CDR3 coding sequence is TGTGCCAGCAGCTCCCCCGGACTAGCGGGAGTAGGGGAGCAGTTCTTC. J is TRBJ2-1 and V is TRBV7-2, with 13 nucleotides matching TRBD2. The CDR3 length is 16 residues. The germline V gene has CDR1 SGHTA and CDR2 FQGNSA. The V segment lost 4 bases and the J segment 10 bases; nucleotides outside the gene matches: 10.

The chain links TRBV3-1 (or the pseudogene TRBV3-2) to TRBJ1-1; D ambiguous. The ends were cut back, 1 base at V and 0 bases at J, with 12 bases in the middle. Germline V gene data show CDR1 as LGHDT and CDR2 as YNNKEL (reference sequence). The CDR3 is made up of 16 amino acids. CDR3 amino acids: CASSQGEGRMNTEAFF. CDR3 sequence (DNA): TGTGCCAGCAGCCAAGGAGAGGGCCGGATGAACACTGAAGCTTTCTTT.

The chain has TRBV4-1 and TRBJ1-1, with D possibly being TRBD1 (5 bases). This CDR3 spans 18 amino acids. Looked up from germline, CDR1 is MGHRA and CDR2 is YSYEKL. Trimming left V 3 bases short and J 4 bases short, with 24 bases between. The CDR3: CASSQHLGDSKRGTEAFF. Written as DNA, the CDR3 is TGCGCCAGCAGCCAGCACCTGGGGGACTCAAAGAGGGGCACTGAAGCTTTCTTT.

This clone was detected only once. The gene calls are TRBV5-1 and TRBJ1-1; the D gene is possibly TRBD1 (5 bases). Trimming shortened V by 4 bases and J by 4 bases, and 11 bases separated the two germline ends. CDR1 is SGHRS, CDR2 YFSETQ, per germline. This CDR3 has 13 residues. CDR3 nucleotides: TGCGCCAGCAGCCTCAGGGTTGGCACTGAAGCTTTCTTT. Translating it yields CASSLRVGTEAFF.

The chain employs TRBV18 and TRBJ1-3, with TRBD1 matching over 9 bases. The CDR3 is made up of 17 amino acids. Germline V gene lookup returns CDR1 KGHSH and CDR2 LQKENI. J was trimmed by 0 bases and V by 4 bases; bases with no gene match: 7. The CDR3 sequence: CASSRTGTGSSGNTIYF. The CDR3 DNA reads as TGTGCCAGCTCACGCACCGGGACAGGGAGCTCTGGAAACACCATATATTTT.

The CDR3 protein is CASSDRTAYGYTF. CDR3 coding DNA: TGTGCCAGCAGCGACAGGACAGCCTATGGCTACACCTTC. The chain combines TRBV7-2 with TRBJ1-2, with D tentatively TRBD1 (6 bases). CDR1 SGHTA and CDR2 FQGNSA come from the germline V gene. The V end lost 5 bases, the J end lost 4 bases, and 11 bases lay between the germline ends. This CDR3 comprises 13 residues.

J is TRBJ1-4 and V is TRBV7-9, with D maybe TRBD1 (6 bases). V dropped 6 bases and J dropped 0 bases, with 20 bases sitting between them. The germline gives CDR1 SEHNR, CDR2 FQNEAQ (reference sequence). This CDR3 has 18 amino acids. CDR3 sequence reads: CASRLGQTTIATNEKLFF. The CDR3 DNA reads TGTGCCAGCAGACTGGGACAAACAACAATTGCAACTAATGAAAAACTGTTTTTT.

This CDR3 reads CASSPDSSSGANVLTF. CDR3 DNA: TGTGCCAGCAGTCCGGACAGTTCCTCTGGGGCCAACGTCCTGACTTTC. The chain has TRBV6-4 and TRBJ2-6; D possibly corresponds to TRBD1 (6 bases). Germline V gene sequence: CDR1 MRHNA, CDR2 SNTAGT. The CDR3 sequence is 16 residues long. V lost 5 bases and J lost 0, with 11 bases in between.

This clone was counted a few times. The V gene is TRBV5-1, the J gene TRBJ2-1; 7 bases fit TRBD2. Trimming removed 0 bases from V and 9 bases from J; junction bases left unmatched: 9. The germline gives CDR1 SGHRS, CDR2 YFSETQ. This CDR3 region has 15 residues. CDR3 nucleotides: TGCGCCAGCAGCTTGGGCGGGGGTGCTTCGATTGAGCAGTTCTTC. This encodes CASSLGGGASIEQFF.

This sequence joins TRBV6-5 and TRBJ1-3; TRBD1 aligns across 10 bases. Germline-derived CDR1 and CDR2 are MNHEY and SVGAGI. V gave up 6 bases and J gave up 2 bases; unmatched junction bases: 4. The CDR3 is made up of 15 amino acids. Here the CDR3 reads CASRAGTGAGNTIYF. The DNA of the CDR3 is TGTGCCAGCAGAGCCGGGACAGGGGCTGGAAACACCATATATTTT.

The genes are TRBV6-2 or TRBV6-3 and TRBJ2-1; 11 positions match TRBD2. The CDR3 sequence is 18 residues long. Germline CDR1 and CDR2: MNHEY and SVGEGT. Trimming at V came to 0 bases and at J to 8 bases, leaving 12 bases not matched to a gene. CDR3 protein: CASSYSIAGGPGLDEQFF. In DNA, the CDR3 is TGTGCCAGCAGTTACTCGATAGCGGGAGGGCCGGGTCTGGATGAGCAGTTCTTC.